This T cell receptor (beta chain) was profiled in a study of cytomegalovirus exposure and HLA in healthy donors. Regarding the study as a whole: The study put some 160 TCR beta chains on its list as cytomegalovirus-associated. Productive rates of about 87% or about 30% were seen for most TCR beta V segments in an earlier analysis. Several of the most significant clusters were apparently associated with common viral pathogens in a later analysis.

Details on this clone: Its cognate antigen is unknown.

The PCR ran on 60 Vbeta and 13 Jbeta primers. TCRdb's copy holds only in-frame clones and misses some; the assay was immunoSEQ multiplex PCR. This sample carries 200,000 to 250,000 clones, under 80% of them seen once, and the ten largest clones take roughly 1.9%. The CDR3 spans 17 residues. The J segment lost 1 base and the V segment lost 2 bases, leaving 10 bases of the junction unmatched. Per germline, CDR1 SNHLY and CDR2 FYNNEI. The source is a woman aged 25 to 39 in good health and CMV-seronegative. The specimen was PBMCs. This chain joins TRBV2 and TRBJ2-7; TRBD2 agrees at 8 bases. In nucleotides, the CDR3 is TGTGCCAGCAGTGAACGGGTTGGAGCGGGGGTGTCCTACGAGCAGTACTTC. Translation gives CASSERVGAGVSYEQYF.